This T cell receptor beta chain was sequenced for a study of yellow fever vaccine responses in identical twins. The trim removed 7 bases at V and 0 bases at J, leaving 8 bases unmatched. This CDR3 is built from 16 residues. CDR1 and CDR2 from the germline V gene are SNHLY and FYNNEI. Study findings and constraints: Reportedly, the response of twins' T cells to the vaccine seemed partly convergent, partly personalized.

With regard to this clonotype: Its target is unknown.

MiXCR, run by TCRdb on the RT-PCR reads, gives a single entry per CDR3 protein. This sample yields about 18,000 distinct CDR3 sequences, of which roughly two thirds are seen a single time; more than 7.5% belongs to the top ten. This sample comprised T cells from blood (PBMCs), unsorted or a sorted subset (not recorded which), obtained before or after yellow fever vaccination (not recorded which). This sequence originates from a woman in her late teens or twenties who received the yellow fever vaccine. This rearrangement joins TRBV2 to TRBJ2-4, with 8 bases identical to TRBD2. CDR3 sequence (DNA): TGTGCCAGCACCCCAGATAGCGGGATAGCCAAAAACATTCAGTACTTC. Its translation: CASTPDSGIAKNIQYF.